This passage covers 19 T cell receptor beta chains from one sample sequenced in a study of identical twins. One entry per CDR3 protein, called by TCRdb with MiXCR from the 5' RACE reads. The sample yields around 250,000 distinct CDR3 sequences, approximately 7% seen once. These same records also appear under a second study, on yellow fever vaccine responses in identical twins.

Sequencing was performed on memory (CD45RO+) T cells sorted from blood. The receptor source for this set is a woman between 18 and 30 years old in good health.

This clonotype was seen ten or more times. Here the CDR3 reads CASSLLRTDTQYF. The CDR3 DNA is TGTGCCAGCAGCCTGCTCCGCACAGATACGCAGTATTTT. The V gene is TRBV7-9, the J gene TRBJ2-3; D gene uncertain. CDR3 length: 13 amino acids. The germline CDR1 and CDR2 sequences are SEHNR and FQNEAQ (reference sequence). V shed 5 bases and J shed 1 base, with 7 bases lying between them.

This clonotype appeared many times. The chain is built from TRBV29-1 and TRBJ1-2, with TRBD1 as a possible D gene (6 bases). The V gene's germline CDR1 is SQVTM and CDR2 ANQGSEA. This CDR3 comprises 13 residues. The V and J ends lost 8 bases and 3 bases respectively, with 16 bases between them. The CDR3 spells CSSDLHRDYGYTF. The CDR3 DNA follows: TGCAGCTCCGACTTGCACAGGGACTATGGCTACACCTTC.

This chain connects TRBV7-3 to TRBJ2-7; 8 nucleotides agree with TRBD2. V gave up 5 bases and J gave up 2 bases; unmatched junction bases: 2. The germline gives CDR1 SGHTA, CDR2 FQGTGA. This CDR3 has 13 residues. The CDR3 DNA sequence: TGTGCCAGCAGCATGACTAGCGCCTACGAGCAGTACTTC. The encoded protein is CASSMTSAYEQYF.

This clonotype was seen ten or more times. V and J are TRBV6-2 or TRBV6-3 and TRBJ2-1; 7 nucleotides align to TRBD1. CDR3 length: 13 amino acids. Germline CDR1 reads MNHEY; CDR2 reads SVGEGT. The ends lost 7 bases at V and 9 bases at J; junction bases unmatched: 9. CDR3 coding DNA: TGTGCCAGCACCTCCGGGACAGACTTTGAGCAGTTCTTC. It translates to CASTSGTDFEQFF.

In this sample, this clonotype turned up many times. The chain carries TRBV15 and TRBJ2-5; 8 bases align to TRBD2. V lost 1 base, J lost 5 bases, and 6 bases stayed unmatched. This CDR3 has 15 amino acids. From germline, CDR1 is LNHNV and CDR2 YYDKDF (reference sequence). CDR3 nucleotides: TGTGCCACCAGCAGAGCAGGGACTAGAACCGAGACCCAGTACTTC. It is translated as CATSRAGTRTETQYF.

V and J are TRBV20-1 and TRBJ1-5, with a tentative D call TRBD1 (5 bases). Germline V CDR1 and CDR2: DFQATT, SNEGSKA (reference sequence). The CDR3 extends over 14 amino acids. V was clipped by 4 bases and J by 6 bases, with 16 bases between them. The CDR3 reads CSAKEQASGQPQHF. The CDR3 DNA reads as TGCAGTGCTAAGGAACAGGCGAGTGGTCAGCCCCAGCATTTT.

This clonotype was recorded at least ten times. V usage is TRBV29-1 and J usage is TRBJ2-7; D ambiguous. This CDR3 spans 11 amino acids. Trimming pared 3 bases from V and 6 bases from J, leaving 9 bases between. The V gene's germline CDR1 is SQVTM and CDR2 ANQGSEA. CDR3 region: CSVEAPPEQYF. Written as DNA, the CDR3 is TGCAGCGTTGAGGCCCCCCCCGAGCAGTACTTC.

The CDR3 is CASSLAATGGTDTQYF. In DNA, the CDR3 is TGCGCCAGCAGCTTGGCGGCCACAGGAGGCACAGATACGCAGTATTTT. This sequence joins TRBV5-1 and TRBJ2-3; weak D call: TRBD1 (5 bases). Trimming shortened V by 0 bases and J by 1 base, and 12 bases separated the two germline ends. This CDR3 is 16 amino acids long. Germline V gene data show CDR1 as SGHRS and CDR2 as YFSETQ.

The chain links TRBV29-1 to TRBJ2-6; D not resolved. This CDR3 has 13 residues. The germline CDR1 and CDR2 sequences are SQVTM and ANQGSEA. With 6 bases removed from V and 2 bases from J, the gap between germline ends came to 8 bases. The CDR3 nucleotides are TGCAGCGTAGAACCCGCTGGGGCCAACGTCCTGACTTTC. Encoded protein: CSVEPAGANVLTF.

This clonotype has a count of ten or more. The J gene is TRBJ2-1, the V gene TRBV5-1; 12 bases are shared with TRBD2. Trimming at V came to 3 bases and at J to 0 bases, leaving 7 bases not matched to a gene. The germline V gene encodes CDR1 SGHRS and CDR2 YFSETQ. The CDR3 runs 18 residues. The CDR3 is CASSWRTSGGSSYNEQFF. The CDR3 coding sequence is TGCGCCAGCAGCTGGCGCACTAGCGGGGGGAGCTCCTACAATGAGCAGTTCTTC.

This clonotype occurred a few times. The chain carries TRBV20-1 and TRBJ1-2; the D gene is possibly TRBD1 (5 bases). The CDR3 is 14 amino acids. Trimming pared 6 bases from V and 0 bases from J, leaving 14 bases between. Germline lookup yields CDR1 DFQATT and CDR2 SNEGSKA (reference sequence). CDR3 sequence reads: CSAPGPIANYGYTF. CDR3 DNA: TGCAGTGCCCCGGGACCGATAGCTAACTATGGCTACACCTTC.

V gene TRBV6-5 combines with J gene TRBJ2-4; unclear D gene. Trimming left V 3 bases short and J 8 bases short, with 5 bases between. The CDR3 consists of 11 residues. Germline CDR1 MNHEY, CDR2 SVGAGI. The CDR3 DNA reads TGTGCCAGCAGTTATAACGACATTCAGTACTTC. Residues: CASSYNDIQYF.

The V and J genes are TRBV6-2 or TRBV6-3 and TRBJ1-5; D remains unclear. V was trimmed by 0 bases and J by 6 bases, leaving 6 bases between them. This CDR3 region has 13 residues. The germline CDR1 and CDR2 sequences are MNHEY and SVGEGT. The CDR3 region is CASSYSEVQPQHF. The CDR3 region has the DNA TGTGCCAGCAGTTACTCGGAGGTTCAGCCCCAGCATTTT.

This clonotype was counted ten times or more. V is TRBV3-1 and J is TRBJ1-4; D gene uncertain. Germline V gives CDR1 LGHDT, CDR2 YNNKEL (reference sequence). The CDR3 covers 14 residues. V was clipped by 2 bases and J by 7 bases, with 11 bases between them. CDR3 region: CASSQFVRAEKLFF. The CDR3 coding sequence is TGTGCCAGCAGCCAATTCGTCCGGGCTGAAAAACTGTTTTTT.

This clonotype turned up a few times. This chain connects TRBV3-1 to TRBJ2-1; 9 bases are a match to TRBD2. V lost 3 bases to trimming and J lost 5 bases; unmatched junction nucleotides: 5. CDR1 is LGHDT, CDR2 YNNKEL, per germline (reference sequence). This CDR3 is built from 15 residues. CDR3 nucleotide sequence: TGTGCCAGCAGCCAGGGGGCTAGCGGGAACAATGAGCAGTTCTTC. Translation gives CASSQGASGNNEQFF.

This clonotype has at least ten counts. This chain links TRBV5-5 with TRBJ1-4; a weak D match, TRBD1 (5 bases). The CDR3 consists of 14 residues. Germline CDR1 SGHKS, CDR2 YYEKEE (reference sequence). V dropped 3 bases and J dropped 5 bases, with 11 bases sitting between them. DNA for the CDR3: TGTGCCAGCAGCTCGCTCCGGGACAATGAAAAACTGTTTTTT. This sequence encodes CASSSLRDNEKLFF.

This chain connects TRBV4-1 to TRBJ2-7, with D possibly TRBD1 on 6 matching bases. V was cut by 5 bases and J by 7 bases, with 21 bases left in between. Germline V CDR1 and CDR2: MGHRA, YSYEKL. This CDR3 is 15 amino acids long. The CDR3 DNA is TGCGCCAGCAGCACGGAGCGGACAGATAGGGGAGAGCAGTACTTC. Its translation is CASSTERTDRGEQYF.

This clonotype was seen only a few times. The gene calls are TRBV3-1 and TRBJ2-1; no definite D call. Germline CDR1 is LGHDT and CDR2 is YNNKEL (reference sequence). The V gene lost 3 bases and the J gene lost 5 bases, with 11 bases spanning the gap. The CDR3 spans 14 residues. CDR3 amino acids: CASSHGSKHNEQFF. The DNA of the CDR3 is TGTGCCAGCAGCCATGGCTCAAAACACAATGAGCAGTTCTTC.

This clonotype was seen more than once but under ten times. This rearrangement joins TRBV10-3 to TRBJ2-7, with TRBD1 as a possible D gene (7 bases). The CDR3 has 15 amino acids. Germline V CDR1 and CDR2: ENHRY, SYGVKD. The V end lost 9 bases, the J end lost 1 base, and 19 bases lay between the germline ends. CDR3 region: CAILRTTGRSYEQYF. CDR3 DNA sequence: TGTGCCATACTCAGAACGACAGGGAGGTCCTACGAGCAGTACTTC.